These T cell receptor beta chains were read from a single sample in a study of OX40 agonist ivuxolimab in advanced cancers. Repertoires were generated with immunoSEQ multiplex PCR, while TCRdb's copy carries only in-frame clones and drops some. This table holds 80,000 or so clones, 75% to 90% found once. Sequenced here: CD4+ or CD8+ T cells sorted from blood, sampled in a trial of the OX40 agonist ivuxolimab. The receptors were gathered from an adult with an advanced solid tumor such as melanoma, head and neck, liver or kidney cancer. The CDR3 runs from the conserved cysteine through the conserved F or W.

cdr3_aa | j_call | v_call
CAWSVGGEAFF | TRBJ1-1 | TRBV30
CASSPTPDWGTEAFF | TRBJ1-1 | TRBV6-5
CAGTGNTEAFF | TRBJ1-1 | TRBV30
CASSLAVGGEETQYF | TRBJ2-5 | TRBV5-1
CASSLTGTSLPYEQYF | TRBJ2-7 | TRBV5-8
CASTPSLGFQETQYF | TRBJ2-5 | TRBV9
CAWSRGTGNTGELFF | TRBJ2-2 | TRBV30
CASSFTTGGNSPLHF | TRBJ1-6 | TRBV5-6
CASSLAPSGAGQPQHF | TRBJ1-5 | TRBV7-8
CASSSGGTYINAPEAFF | TRBJ1-1 | TRBV27
CASSQDPWGSGTEAFF | TRBJ1-1 | TRBV4-2